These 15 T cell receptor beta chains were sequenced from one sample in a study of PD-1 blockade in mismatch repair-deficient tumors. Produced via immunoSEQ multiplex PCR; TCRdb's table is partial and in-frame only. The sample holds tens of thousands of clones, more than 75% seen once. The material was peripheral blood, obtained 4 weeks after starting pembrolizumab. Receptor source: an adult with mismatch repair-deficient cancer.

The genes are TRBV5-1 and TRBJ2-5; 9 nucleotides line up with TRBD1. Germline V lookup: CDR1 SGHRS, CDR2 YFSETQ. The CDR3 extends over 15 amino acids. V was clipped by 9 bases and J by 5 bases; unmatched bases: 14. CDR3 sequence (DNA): TGCGCCACCAGAAGCGGGACAGGGAAATGGGAGACCCAGTACTTC. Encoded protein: CATRSGTGKWETQYF.

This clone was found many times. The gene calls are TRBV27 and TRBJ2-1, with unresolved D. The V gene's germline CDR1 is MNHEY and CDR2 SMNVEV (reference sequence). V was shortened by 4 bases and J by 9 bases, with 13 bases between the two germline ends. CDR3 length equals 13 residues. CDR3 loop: CASSWTTEAEQFF. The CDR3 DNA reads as TGTGCCAGCAGTTGGACCACTGAGGCTGAGCAGTTCTTC.

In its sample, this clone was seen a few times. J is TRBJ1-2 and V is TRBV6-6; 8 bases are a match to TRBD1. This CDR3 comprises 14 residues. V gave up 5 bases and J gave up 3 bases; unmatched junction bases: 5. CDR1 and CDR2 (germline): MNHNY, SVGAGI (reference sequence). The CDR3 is CASSTGGSHYGYTF. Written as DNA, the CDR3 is TGTGCCAGCAGTACAGGGGGGAGTCACTATGGCTACACCTTC.

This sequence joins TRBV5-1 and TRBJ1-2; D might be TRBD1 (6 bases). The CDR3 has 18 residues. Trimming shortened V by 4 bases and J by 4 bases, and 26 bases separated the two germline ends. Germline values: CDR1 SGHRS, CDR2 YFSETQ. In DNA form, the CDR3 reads TGCGCCAGCAGCGAGACCGGGGGGCTGGACCGAATGGTCTATGGCTACACCTTC. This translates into CASSETGGLDRMVYGYTF.

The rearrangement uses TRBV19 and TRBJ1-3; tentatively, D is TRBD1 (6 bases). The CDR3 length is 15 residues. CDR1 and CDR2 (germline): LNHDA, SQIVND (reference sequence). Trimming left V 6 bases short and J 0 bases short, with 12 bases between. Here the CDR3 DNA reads TGTGCCAGTAGGACGACAGGACGCTCTGGAAACACCATATATTTT. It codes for CASRTTGRSGNTIYF.

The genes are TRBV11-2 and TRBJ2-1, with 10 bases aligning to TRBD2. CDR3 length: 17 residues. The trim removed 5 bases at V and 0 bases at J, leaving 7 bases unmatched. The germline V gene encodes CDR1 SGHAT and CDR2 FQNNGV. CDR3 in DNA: TGTGCCAGCAGCCCCAGGACTAGCGGTGACTCCTACAATGAGCAGTTCTTC. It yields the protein CASSPRTSGDSYNEQFF. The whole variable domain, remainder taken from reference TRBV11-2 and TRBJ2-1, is EAGVAQSPRYKIIEKRQSVAFWCNPISGHATLYWYQQILGQGPKLLIQFQNNGVVDDSQLPKDRFSAERLKGVDSTLKIQPAKLEDSAVYLCASSPRTSGDSYNEQFFGPGTRLTVL.

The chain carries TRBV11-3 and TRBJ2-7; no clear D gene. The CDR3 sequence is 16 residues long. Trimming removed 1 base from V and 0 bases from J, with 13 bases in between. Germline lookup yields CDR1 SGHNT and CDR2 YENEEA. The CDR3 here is CASSLGSAARSYEQYF. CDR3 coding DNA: TGTGCCAGCAGCTTAGGTTCGGCAGCACGCTCCTACGAGCAGTACTTC.

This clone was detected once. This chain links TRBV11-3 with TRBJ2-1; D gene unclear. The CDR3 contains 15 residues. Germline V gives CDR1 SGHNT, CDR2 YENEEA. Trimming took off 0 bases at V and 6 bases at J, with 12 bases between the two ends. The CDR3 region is CASSLDEALVNEQFF. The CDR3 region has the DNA TGTGCCAGCAGCTTAGATGAGGCGCTAGTCAATGAGCAGTTCTTC.

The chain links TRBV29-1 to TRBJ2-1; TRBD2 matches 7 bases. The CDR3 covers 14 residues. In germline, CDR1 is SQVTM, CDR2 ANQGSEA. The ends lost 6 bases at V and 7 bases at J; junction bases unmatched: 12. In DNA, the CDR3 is TGCAGCGTCGAGCGGCGGGAGATTGGTAATGAGCAGTTCTTC. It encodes CSVERREIGNEQFF.

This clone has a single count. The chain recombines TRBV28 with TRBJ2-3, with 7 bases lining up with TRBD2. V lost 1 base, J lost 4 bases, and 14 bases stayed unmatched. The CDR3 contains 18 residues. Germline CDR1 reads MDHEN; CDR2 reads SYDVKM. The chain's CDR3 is CASSLLAPLAGVADTQYF. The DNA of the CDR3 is TGTGCCAGCAGTTTATTGGCCCCCCTGGCGGGAGTGGCAGATACGCAGTATTTT. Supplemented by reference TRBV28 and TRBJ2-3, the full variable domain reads DVKVTQSSRYLVKRTGEKVFLECVQDMDHENMFWYRQDPGLGLRLIYFSYDVKMKEKGDIPEGYSVSREKKERFSLILESASTNQTSMYLCASSLLAPLAGVADTQYFGPGTRLTVL.

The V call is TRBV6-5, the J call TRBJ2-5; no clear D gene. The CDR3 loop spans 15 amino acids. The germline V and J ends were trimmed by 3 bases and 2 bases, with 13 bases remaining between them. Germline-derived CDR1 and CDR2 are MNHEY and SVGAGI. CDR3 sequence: CASSYILGFQETQYF. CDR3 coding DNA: TGTGCCAGCAGTTATATCCTGGGTTTTCAAGAGACCCAGTACTTC.

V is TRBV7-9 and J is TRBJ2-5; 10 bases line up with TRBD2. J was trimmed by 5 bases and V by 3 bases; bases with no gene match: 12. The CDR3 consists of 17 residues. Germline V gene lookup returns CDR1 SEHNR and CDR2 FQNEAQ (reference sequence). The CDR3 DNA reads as TGTGCCAGCAGCTTGGTCAGGGGGACTAGCGTGTACGAGACCCAGTACTTC. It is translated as CASSLVRGTSVYETQYF.

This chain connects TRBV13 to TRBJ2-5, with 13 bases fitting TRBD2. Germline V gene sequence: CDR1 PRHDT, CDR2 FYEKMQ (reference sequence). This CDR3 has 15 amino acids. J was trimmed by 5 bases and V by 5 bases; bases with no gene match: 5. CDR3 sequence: CASSLGTSGKETQYF. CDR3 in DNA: TGTGCCAGCAGCCTGGGGACTAGCGGGAAGGAGACCCAGTACTTC. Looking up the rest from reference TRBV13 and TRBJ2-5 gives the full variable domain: AAGVIQSPRHLIKEKRETATLKCYPIPRHDTVYWYQQGPGQDPQFLISFYEKMQSDKGSIPDRFSAQQFSDYHSELNMSSLELGDSALYFCASSLGTSGKETQYFGPGTRLLVL.

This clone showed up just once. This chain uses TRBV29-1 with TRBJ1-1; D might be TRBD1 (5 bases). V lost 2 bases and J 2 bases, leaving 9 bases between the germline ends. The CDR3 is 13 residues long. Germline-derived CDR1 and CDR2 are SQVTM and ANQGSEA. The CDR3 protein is CSVERDFNTEAFF. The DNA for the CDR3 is TGCAGCGTTGAAAGGGACTTCAACACTGAAGCTTTCTTT.

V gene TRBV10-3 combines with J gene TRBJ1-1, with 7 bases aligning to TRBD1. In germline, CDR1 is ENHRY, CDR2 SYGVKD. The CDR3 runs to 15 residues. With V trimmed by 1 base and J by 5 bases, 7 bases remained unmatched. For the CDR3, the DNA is TGTGCCATCAGTGAGTGTTTCAGGGGGGGGACTGAAGCTTTCTTT. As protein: CAISECFRGGTEAFF.